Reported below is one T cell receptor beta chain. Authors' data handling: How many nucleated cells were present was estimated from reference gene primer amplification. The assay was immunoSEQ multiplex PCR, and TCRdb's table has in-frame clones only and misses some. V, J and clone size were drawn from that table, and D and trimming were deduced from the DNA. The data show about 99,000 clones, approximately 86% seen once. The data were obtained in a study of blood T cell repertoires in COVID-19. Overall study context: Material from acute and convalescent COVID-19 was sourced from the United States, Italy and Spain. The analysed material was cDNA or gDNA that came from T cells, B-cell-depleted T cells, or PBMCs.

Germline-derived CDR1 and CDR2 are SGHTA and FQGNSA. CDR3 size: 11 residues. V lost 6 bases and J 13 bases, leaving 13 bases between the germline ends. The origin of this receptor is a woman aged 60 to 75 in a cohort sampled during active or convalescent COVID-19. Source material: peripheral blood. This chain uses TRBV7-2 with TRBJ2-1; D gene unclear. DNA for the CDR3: TGTGCCAGCAGAACATTACAGCTACAGTTCTTC. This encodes CASRTLQLQFF.